Detailed here is one T cell receptor (beta chain). The record originates from a study of cytomegalovirus exposure and HLA in healthy donors. Primers for the PCR totalled 60 Vbeta and 13 Jbeta. Only in-frame clones appear in the TCRdb table, and some are missing; sequencing was by immunoSEQ multiplex PCR. The profile shows 120,000 to 150,000 clones, about 80% of them singletons. This CDR3 spans 16 amino acids. From germline, CDR1 is SGHVS and CDR2 FNYEAQ. The V and J ends lost 3 bases and 1 base, in that order; junction bases with no gene match: 2. Sequencing was done on a sample of PBMCs. The genes are TRBV7-6 and TRBJ2-2; 10 nucleotides align to TRBD2. This receptor was obtained from a man between 35 and 55 years old in good health and CMV-seropositive. The CDR3 DNA sequence: TGTGCCAGCAGCTTGAGGACTAGCGGGAACACCGGGGAGCTGTTTTTT. It encodes CASSLRTSGNTGELFF.